This T cell receptor (beta chain) was sequenced for a study of blood T cell repertoires in COVID-19. Study-wide context: The analysed material was cDNA or gDNA that came from T cells, B-cell-depleted T cells, or PBMCs.

TCRdb's table, derived via immunoSEQ multiplex PCR, lists solely in-frame clones and lacks some. Among 150,000 to 200,000 clones listed, 84% were seen once. Note on this clone: The sample has other DNA sequences that encode this CDR3 too.

The sample consisted of PBMCs or T cells enriched from blood (not recorded which). The sequence was obtained from a man in his fifties who had recovered from COVID-19.

CDR3 sequence reads: CAWSQGSYEQYF. DNA for the CDR3: TGTGCCTGGAGCCAGGGGAGCTACGAGCAGTACTTC. The rearrangement uses TRBV30 and TRBJ2-7; possibly TRBD1 for D (6 bases). Trimming left V 3 bases short and J 3 bases short, with 9 bases between. The CDR3 consists of 12 residues. Looked up from germline, CDR1 is GTSNPN and CDR2 is SVGIG (reference sequence). Combining the CDR3 with reference TRBV30 and TRBJ2-7 gives the whole variable domain SQTIHQWPATLVQPVGSPLSLECTVEGTSNPNLYWYRQAAGRGLQLLFYSVGIGQISSEVPQNLSASRPQDRQFILSSKKLLLSDSGFYLCAWSQGSYEQYFGPGTRLTVT.